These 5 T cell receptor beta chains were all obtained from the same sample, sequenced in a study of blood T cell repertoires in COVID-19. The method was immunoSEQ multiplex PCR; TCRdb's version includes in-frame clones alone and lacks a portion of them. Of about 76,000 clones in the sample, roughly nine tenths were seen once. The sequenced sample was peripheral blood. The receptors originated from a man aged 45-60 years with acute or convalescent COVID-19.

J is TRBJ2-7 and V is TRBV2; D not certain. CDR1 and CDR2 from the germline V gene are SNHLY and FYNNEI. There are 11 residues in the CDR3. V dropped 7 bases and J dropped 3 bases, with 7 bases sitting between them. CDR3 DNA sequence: TGTGCCAGCACCGGAGACTACGAGCAGTACGTC. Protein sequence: CASTGDYEQYV.

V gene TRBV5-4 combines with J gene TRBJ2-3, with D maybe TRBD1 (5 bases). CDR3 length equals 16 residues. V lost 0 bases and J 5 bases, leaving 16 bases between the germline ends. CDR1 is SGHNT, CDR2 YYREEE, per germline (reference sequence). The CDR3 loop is CASSLEGGHLGDTQYF. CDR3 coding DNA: TGTGCCAGCAGCTTGGAGGGTGGACATCTCGGAGATACGCAGTATTTT.

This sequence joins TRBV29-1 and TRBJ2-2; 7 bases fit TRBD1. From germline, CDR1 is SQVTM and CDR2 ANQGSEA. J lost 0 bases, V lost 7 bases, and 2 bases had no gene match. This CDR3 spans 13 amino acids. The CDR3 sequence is CSAGTANTGELFF. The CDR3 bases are TGCAGCGCGGGGACAGCGAACACCGGGGAGCTGTTTTTT.

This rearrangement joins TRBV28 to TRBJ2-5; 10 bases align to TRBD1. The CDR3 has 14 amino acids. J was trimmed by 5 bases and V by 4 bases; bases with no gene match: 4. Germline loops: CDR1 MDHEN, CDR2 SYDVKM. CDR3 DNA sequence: TGTGCCAGCAGTTCCGGGACAGGGGTGGAGACCCAGTACTTC. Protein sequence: CASSSGTGVETQYF.

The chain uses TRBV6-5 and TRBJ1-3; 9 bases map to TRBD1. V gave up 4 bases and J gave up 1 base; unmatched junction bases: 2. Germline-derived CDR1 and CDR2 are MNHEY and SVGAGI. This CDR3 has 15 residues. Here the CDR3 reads CASSLQGASGNTIYF. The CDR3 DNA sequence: TGTGCCAGCAGTTTACAGGGGGCATCTGGAAACACCATATATTTT.